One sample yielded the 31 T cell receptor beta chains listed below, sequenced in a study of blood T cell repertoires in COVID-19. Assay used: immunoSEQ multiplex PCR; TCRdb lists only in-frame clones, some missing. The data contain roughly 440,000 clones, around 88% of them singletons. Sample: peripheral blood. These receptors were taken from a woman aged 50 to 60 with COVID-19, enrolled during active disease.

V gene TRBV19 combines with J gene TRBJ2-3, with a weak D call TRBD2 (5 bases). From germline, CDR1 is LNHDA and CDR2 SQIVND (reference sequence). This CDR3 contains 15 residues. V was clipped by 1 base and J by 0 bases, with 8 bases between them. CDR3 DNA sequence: TGTGCCAGTAGTATAGCGGGATTTAGCACAGATACGCAGTATTTT. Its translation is CASSIAGFSTDTQYF.

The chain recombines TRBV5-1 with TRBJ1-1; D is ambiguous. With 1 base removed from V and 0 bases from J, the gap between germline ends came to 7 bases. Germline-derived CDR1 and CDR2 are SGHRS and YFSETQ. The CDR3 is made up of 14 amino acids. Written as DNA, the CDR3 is TGCGCCAGCAGCTTGACACCTCTGAACACTGAAGCTTTCTTT. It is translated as CASSLTPLNTEAFF.

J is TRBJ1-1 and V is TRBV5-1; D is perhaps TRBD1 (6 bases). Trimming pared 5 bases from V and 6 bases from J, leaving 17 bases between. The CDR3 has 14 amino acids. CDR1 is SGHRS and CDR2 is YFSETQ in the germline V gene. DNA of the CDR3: TGCGCCAGCAGTGCCGGGGGGGCAGGTTCTGAAGCTTTCTTT. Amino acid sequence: CASSAGGAGSEAFF.

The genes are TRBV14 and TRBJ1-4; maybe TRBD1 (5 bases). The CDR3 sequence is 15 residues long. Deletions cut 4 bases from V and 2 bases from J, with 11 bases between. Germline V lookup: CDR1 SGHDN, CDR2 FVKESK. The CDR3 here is CASSRTGWTNEKLFF. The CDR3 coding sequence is TGTGCCAGCAGCCGCACAGGCTGGACTAATGAAAAACTGTTTTTT.

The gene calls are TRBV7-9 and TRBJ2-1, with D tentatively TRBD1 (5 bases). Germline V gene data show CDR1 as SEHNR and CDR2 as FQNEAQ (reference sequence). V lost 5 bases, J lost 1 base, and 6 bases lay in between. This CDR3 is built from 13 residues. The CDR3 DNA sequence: TGTGCCAGCAGCCAGGGTTCCTACAATGAGCAGTTCTTC. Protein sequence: CASSQGSYNEQFF.

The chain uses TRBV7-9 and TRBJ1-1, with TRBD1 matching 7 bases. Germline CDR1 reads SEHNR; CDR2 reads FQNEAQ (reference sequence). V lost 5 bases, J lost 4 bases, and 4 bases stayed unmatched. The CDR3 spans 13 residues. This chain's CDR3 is CASSHDRVTEAFF. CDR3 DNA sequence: TGTGCCAGCAGCCATGACAGGGTCACTGAAGCTTTCTTT.

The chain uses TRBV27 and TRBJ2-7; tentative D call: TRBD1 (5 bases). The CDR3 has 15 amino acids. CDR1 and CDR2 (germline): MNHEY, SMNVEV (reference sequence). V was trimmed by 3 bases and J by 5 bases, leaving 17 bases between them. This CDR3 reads CASSLSARAVDEQYF. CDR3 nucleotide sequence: TGTGCCAGCAGTTTGTCCGCCAGGGCTGTTGACGAGCAGTACTTC.

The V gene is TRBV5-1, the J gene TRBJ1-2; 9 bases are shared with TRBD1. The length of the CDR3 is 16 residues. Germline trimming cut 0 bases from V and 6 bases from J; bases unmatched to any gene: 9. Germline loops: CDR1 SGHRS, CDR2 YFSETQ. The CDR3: CASSLGPGQGGHGYTF. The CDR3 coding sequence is TGCGCCAGCAGCTTGGGACCGGGACAGGGAGGCCATGGCTACACCTTC.

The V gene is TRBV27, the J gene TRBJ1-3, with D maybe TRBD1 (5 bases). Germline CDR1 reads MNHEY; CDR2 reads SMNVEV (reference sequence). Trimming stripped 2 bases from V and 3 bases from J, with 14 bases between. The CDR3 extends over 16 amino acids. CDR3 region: CASSLLREGFGNTIYF. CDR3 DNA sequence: TGTGCCAGCAGTTTACTCAGGGAAGGTTTTGGAAACACCATATATTTT.

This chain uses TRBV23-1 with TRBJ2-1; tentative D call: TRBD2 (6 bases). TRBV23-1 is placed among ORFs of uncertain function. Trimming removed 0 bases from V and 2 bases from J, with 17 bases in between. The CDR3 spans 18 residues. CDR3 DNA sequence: TGCGCCAGCAGTCAATCGTCTGGATTTGCGGGGCCCTACAATGAGCAGTTCTTC. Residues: CASSQSSGFAGPYNEQFF.

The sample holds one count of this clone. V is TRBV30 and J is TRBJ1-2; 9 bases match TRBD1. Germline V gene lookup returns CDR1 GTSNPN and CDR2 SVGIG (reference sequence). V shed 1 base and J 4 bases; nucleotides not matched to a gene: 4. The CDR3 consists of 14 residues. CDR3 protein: CAWSDDRGAYGYTF. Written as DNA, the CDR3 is TGTGCCTGGAGTGATGACAGGGGGGCCTATGGCTACACCTTC.

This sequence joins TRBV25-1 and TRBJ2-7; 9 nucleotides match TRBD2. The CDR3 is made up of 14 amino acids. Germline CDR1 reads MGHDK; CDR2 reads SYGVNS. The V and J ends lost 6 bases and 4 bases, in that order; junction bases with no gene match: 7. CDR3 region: CASRVAGAIYEQYF. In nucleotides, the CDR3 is TGTGCCAGCAGGGTAGCGGGGGCGATTTACGAGCAGTACTTC.

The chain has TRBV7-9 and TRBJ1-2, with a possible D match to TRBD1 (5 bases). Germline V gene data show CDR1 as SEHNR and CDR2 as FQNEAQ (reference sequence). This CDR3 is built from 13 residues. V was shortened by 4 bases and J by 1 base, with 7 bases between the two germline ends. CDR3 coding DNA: TGTGCCAGCAGCTCGACAGTTAACTATGGCTACACCTTC. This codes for CASSSTVNYGYTF.

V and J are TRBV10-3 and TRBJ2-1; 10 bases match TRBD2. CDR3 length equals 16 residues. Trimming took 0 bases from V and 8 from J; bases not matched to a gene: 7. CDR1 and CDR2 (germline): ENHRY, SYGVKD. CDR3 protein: CAISESKRGGQDEQFF. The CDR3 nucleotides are TGTGCCATCAGTGAGTCAAAGCGGGGGGGCCAAGATGAGCAGTTCTTC.

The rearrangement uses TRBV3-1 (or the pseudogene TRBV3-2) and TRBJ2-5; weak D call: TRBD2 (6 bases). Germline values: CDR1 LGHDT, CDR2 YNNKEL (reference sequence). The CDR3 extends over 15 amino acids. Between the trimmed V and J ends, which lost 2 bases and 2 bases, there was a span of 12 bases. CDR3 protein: CASSQTTGVQETQYF. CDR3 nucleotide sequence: TGTGCCAGCAGCCAAACGACGGGGGTTCAAGAGACCCAGTACTTC.

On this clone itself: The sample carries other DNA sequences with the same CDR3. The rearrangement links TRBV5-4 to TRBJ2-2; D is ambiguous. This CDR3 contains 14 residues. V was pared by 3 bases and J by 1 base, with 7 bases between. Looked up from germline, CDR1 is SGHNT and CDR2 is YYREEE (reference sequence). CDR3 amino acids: CASSSLGNTGELFF. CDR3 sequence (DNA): TGTGCCAGCAGCTCGCTAGGGAACACCGGGGAGCTGTTTTTT.

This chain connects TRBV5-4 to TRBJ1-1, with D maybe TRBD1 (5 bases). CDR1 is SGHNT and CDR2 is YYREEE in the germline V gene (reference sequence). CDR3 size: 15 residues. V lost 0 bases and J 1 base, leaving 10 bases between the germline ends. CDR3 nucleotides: TGTGCCAGCAGCTTGGTGGCAGGGCCGAACACTGAAGCTTTCTTT. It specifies CASSLVAGPNTEAFF.

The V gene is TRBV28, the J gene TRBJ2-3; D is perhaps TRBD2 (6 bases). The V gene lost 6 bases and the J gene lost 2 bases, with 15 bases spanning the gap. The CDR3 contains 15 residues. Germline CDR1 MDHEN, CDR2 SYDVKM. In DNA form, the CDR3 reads TGTGCCAGCAGCCAGCCGGGACTGTACACAGATACGCAGTATTTT. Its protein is CASSQPGLYTDTQYF.

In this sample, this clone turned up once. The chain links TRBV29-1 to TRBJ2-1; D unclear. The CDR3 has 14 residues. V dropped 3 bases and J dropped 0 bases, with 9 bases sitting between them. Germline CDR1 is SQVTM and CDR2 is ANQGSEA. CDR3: CSVEEYFSYNEQFF. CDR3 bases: TGCAGCGTTGAGGAGTATTTCTCCTACAATGAGCAGTTCTTC.

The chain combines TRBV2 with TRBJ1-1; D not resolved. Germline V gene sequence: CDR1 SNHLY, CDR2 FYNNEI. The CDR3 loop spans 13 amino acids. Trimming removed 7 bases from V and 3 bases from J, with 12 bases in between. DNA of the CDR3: TGTGCCAGCATTTCCGGGTGGGACACTGAAGCTTTCTTT. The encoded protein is CASISGWDTEAFF. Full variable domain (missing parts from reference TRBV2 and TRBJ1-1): EPEVTQTPSHQVTQMGQEVILRCVPISNHLYFYWYRQILGQKVEFLVSFYNNEISEKSEIFDDQFSVERPDGSNFTLKIRSTKLEDSAMYFCASISGWDTEAFFGQGTRLTVV.

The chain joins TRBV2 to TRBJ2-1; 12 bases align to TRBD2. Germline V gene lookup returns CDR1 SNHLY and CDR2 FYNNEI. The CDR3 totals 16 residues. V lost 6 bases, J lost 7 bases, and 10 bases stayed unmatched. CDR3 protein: CASSHGLAGPRNEQFF. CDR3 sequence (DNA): TGTGCCAGCAGCCACGGACTAGCGGGGCCCCGGAATGAGCAGTTCTTC.

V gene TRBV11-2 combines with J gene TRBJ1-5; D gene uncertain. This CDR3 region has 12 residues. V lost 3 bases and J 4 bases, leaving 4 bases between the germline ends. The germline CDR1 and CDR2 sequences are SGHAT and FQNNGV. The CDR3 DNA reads TGTGCCAGCAGCTTCTTGAATCAGCCCCAGCATTTT. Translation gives CASSFLNQPQHF.

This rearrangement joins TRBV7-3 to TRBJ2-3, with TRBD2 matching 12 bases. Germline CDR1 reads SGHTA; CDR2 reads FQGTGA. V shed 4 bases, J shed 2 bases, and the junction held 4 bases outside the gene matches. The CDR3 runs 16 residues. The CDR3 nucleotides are TGTGCCAGCAGCTCACGACTAGCGGGGGACACAGATACGCAGTATTTT. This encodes CASSSRLAGDTDTQYF.

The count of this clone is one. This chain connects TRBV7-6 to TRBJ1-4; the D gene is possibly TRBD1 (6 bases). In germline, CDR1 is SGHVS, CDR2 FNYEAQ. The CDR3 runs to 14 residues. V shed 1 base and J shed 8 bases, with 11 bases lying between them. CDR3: CASSLGQVNEKLFF. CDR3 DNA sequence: TGTGCCAGCAGCTTAGGACAGGTTAACGAAAAACTGTTTTTT.

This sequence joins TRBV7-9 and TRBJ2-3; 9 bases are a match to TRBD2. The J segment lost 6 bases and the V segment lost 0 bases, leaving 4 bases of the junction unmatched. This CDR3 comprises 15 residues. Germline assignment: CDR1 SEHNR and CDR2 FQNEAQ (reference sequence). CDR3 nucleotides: TGTGCCAGCAGCTTAGCTTTAACTAGCGGGGATACGCAGTATTTT. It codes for CASSLALTSGDTQYF.

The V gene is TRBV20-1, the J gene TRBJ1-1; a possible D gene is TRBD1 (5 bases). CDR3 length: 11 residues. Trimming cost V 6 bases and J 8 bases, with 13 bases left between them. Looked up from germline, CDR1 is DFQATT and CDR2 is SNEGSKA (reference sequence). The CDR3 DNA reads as TGCAGTGCCATTAGGACATTCGAAGCTTTCTTT. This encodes CSAIRTFEAFF.

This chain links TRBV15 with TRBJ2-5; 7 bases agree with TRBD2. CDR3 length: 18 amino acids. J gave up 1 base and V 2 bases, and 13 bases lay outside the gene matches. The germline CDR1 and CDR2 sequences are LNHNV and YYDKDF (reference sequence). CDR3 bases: TGTGCCACCAGCAGATACGGGGCAAGGCGGGGGATCCAAGAGACCCAGTACTTC. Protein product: CATSRYGARRGIQETQYF.

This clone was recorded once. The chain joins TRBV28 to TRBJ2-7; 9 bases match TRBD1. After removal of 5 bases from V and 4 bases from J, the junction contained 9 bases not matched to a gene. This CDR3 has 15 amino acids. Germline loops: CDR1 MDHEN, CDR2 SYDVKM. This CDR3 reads CASSTTGTGTYEQYF. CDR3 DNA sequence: TGTGCCAGCAGTACAACCGGGACAGGGACGTACGAGCAGTACTTC. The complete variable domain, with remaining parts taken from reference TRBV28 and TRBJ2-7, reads DVKVTQSSRYLVKRTGEKVFLECVQDMDHENMFWYRQDPGLGLRLIYFSYDVKMKEKGDIPEGYSVSREKKERFSLILESASTNQTSMYLCASSTTGTGTYEQYFGPGTRLTVT.

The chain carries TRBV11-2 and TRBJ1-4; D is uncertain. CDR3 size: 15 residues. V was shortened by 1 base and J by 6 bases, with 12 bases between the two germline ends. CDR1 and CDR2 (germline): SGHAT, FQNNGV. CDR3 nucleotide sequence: TGTGCCAGCAGCTTAGGTAATGGGCCGGATGAAAAACTGTTTTTT. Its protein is CASSLGNGPDEKLFF.

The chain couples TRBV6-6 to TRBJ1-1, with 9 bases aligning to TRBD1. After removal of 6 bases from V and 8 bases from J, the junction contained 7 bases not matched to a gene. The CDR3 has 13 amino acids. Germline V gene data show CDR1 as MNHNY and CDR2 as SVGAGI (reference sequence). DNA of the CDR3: TGTGCCAGCAGCAAAGCGGACAGGGGCGAAGCTTTCTTT. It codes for CASSKADRGEAFF.

The CDR3 loop is CAWSGPYEQYF. The CDR3 DNA is TGTGCCTGGAGTGGGCCCTACGAGCAGTACTTC. This rearrangement joins TRBV30 to TRBJ2-7; D not resolved. This CDR3 contains 11 residues. Trimming stripped 1 base from V and 2 bases from J, with 3 bases between. Germline V gene data show CDR1 as GTSNPN and CDR2 as SVGIG (reference sequence).